A single sample gave rise to the 7 T cell receptor beta chains below, sequenced in a study of cytomegalovirus exposure and HLA in healthy donors. TCRdb's table, derived via immunoSEQ multiplex PCR, lists solely in-frame clones and lacks some. This repertoire shows roughly 150,000 clones, 80% to 90% found once; its top ten account for 2% to 2.5%. The specimen was PBMCs. The receptor source for this set is a woman between 18 and 30 years old in good health and CMV-seronegative.

In this sample, this clone turned up once. V is TRBV9 and J is TRBJ1-3, with D tentatively TRBD1 (6 bases). This CDR3 is 15 amino acids long. The germline V gene has CDR1 SGDLS and CDR2 YYNGEE. The V gene lost 0 bases and the J gene lost 1 base, with 8 bases spanning the gap. The CDR3 DNA sequence: TGTGCCAGCAGCGTAGATCAGGGGTCTGGAAACACCATATATTTT. It specifies CASSVDQGSGNTIYF.

CDR3 protein: CASSPGQAFEQFF. DNA of the CDR3: TGTGCCAGCAGCCCGGGACAGGCTTTTGAGCAGTTCTTC. The chain combines TRBV11-3 with TRBJ2-1; 8 bases fit TRBD1. This CDR3 is built from 13 residues. Germline V lookup: CDR1 SGHNT, CDR2 YENEEA. Losses at the gene ends were 5 bases for V and 9 bases for J; bases not matched to a gene: 6.

V usage is TRBV19 and J usage is TRBJ2-7; a weak D match, TRBD2 (6 bases). The CDR3 spans 15 residues. CDR1 LNHDA and CDR2 SQIVND come from the germline V gene (reference sequence). V shed 2 bases and J shed 3 bases, with 14 bases lying between them. CDR3 sequence reads: CASSIRGNDLYEQYF. Written as DNA, the CDR3 is TGTGCCAGTAGTATACGCGGGAACGACCTCTACGAGCAGTACTTC.

J is TRBJ2-1 and V is TRBV5-8; TRBD2 matches 9 bases. The ends lost 4 bases at V and 9 bases at J; junction bases unmatched: 2. CDR3 length: 12 amino acids. The germline CDR1 and CDR2 sequences are SGHTS and YDEGEE. The CDR3 DNA reads as TGTGCCAGCAGCCGGACTAGCGTTGAGCAGTTCTTC. It specifies CASSRTSVEQFF.

The chain recombines TRBV5-1 with TRBJ2-2; TRBD1 matches at 10 bases. V lost 4 bases to trimming and J lost 4 bases; unmatched junction nucleotides: 10. This CDR3 spans 17 amino acids. Germline CDR1 is SGHRS and CDR2 is YFSETQ. The DNA for the CDR3 is TGCGCCAGCAGCACGGGACAGGGGTGGTCTCGCACCGGGGAGCTGTTTTTT. This translates into CASSTGQGWSRTGELFF.

The rearrangement joins TRBV10-2 to TRBJ2-7; 9 bases match TRBD1. Trimming cost V 3 bases and J 3 bases; bases outside gene matches: 6. The CDR3 totals 15 residues. From germline, CDR1 is WSHSY and CDR2 SAAADI. The CDR3: CASSDTGTGRYEQYF. CDR3 nucleotides: TGCGCCAGCAGTGATACCGGGACAGGGCGCTACGAGCAGTACTTC.

This rearrangement joins TRBV29-1 to TRBJ2-3; tentative D call: TRBD1 (6 bases). Germline V lookup: CDR1 SQVTM, CDR2 ANQGSEA. V was shortened by 7 bases and J by 4 bases, with 24 bases between the two germline ends. This CDR3 is 16 amino acids long. The CDR3 protein is CSGLPGQLFHSDTQYF. The CDR3 DNA follows: TGCAGCGGATTACCGGGACAACTCTTTCACTCAGATACGCAGTATTTT.